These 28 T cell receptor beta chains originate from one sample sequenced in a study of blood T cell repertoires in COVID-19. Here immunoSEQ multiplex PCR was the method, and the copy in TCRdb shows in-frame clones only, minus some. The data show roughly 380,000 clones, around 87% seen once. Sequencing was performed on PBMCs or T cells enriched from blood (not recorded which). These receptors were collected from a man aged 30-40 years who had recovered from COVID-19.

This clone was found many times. This CDR3 is CAWVSGTLGYTF. DNA of the CDR3: TGTGCCTGGGTTTCCGGGACATTAGGCTACACCTTC. The chain joins TRBV30 to TRBJ1-2, with D perhaps matching TRBD1 (6 bases). The germline V and J ends were trimmed by 5 bases and 8 bases, with 15 bases remaining between them. CDR1 and CDR2 (germline): GTSNPN, SVGIG (reference sequence). The CDR3 length is 12 residues.

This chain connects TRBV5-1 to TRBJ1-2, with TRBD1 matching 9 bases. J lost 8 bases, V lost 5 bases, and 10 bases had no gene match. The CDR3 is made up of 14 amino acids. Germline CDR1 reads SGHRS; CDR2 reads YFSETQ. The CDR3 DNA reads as TGCGCCAGCAGTTCTCCGGGACAGGGTAACGGCTACACCTTC. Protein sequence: CASSSPGQGNGYTF. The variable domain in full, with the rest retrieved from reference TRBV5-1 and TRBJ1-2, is KAGVTQTPRYLIKTRGQQVTLSCSPISGHRSVSWYQQTPGQGLQFLFEYFSETQRNKGNFPGRFSGRQFSNSRSEMNVSTLELGDSALYLCASSSPGQGNGYTFGSGTRLTVV.

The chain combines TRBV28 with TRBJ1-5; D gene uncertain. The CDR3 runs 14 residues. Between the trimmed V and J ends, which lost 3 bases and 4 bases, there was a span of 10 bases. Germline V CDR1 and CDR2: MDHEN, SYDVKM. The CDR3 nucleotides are TGTGCCAGCAGTTTGGGTGGCGGGAATCAGCCCCAGCATTTT. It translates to CASSLGGGNQPQHF.

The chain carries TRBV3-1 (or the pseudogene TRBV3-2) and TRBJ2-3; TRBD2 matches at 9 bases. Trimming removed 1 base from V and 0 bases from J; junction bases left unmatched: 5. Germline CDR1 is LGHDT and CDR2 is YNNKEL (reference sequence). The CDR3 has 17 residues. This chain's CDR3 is CASSQVGAGGSTDTQYF. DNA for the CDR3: TGTGCCAGCAGCCAAGTAGGCGCGGGGGGGAGCACAGATACGCAGTATTTT.

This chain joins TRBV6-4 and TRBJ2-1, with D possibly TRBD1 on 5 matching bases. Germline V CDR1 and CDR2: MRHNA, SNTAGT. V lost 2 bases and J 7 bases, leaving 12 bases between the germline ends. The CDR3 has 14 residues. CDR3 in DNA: TGTGCCAGCAGTGACAGGGGTGATGTGAATGAGCAGTTCTTC. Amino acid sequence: CASSDRGDVNEQFF.

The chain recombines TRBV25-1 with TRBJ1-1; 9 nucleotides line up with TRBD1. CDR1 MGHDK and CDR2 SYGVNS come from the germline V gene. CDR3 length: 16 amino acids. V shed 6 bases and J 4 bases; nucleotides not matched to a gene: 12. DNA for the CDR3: TGTGCCAGCAGAAGGACAGGGGTACTCTCGGGCACTGAAGCTTTCTTT. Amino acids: CASRRTGVLSGTEAFF.

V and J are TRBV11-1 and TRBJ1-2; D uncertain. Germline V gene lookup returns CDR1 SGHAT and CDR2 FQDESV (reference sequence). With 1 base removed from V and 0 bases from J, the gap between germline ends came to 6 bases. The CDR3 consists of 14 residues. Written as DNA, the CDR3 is TGTGCCAGCAGCTTAGATACTACTAACTATGGCTACACCTTC. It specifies CASSLDTTNYGYTF. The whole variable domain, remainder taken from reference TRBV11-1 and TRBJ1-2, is EAEVAQSPRYKITEKSQAVAFWCDPISGHATLYWYRQILGQGPELLVQFQDESVVDDSQLPKDRFSAERLKGVDSTLKIQPAELGDSAMYLCASSLDTTNYGYTFGSGTRLTVV.

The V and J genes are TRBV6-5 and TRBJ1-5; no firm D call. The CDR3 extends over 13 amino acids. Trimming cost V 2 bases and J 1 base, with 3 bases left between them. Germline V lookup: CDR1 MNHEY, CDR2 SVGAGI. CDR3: CASSYISNQPQHF. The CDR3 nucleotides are TGTGCCAGCAGTTACATAAGCAATCAGCCCCAGCATTTT.

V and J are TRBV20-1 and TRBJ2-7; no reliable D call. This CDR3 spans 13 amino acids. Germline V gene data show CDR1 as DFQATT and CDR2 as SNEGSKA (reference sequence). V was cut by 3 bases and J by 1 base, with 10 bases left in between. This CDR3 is CSASGPGSYEQYF. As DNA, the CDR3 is TGCAGTGCTAGTGGCCCCGGGTCCTACGAGCAGTACTTC.

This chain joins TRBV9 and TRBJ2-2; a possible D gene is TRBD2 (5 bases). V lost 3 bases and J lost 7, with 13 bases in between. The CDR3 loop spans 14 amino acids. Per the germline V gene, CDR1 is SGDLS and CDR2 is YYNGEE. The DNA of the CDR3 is TGTGCCAGCAGCGAACGGGGTCCTGTCGGGGAGCTGTTTTTT. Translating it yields CASSERGPVGELFF.

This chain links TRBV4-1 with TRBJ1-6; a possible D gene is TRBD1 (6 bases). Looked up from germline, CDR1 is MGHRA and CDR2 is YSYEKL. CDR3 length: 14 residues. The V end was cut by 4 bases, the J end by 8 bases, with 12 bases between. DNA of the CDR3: TGCGCCAGCAGCCTCCAAGCAGGGGATTCACCCCTCCACTTT. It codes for CASSLQAGDSPLHF.

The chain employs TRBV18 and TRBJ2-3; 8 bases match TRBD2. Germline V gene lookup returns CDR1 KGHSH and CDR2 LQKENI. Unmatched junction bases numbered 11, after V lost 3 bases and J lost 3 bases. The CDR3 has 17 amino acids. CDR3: CASSPTTYTSGTDTQYF. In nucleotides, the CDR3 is TGTGCCAGCTCACCGACCACGTATACTAGCGGAACAGATACGCAGTATTTT.

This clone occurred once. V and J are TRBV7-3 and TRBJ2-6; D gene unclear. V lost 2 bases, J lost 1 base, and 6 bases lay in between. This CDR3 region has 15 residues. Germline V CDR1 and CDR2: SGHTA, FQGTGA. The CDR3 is CASSLSGSGANVLTF. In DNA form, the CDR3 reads TGTGCCAGCAGCTTATCCGGGTCTGGGGCCAACGTCCTGACTTTC.

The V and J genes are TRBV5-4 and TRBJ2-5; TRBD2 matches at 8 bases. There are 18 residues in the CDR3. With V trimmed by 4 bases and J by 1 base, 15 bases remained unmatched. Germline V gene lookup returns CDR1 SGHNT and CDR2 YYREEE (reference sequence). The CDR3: CASSPRGLSGGLQETQYF. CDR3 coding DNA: TGTGCCAGCAGCCCTCGAGGCCTAAGCGGGGGCCTCCAAGAGACCCAGTACTTC.

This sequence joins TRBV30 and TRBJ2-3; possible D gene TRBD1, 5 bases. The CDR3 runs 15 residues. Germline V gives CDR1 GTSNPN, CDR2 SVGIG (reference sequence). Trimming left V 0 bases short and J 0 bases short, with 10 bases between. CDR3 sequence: CAWSVGHASTDTQYF. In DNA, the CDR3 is TGTGCCTGGAGTGTAGGACACGCTAGCACAGATACGCAGTATTTT. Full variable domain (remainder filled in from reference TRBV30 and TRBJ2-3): SQTIHQWPATLVQPVGSPLSLECTVEGTSNPNLYWYRQAAGRGLQLLFYSVGIGQISSEVPQNLSASRPQDRQFILSSKKLLLSDSGFYLCAWSVGHASTDTQYFGPGTRLTVL.

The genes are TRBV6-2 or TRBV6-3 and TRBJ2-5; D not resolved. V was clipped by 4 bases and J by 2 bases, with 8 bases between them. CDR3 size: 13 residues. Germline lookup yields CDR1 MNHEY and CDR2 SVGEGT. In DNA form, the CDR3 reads TGTGCCAGCAGTTTCACGGGTCAAGAGACCCAGTACTTC. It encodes CASSFTGQETQYF.

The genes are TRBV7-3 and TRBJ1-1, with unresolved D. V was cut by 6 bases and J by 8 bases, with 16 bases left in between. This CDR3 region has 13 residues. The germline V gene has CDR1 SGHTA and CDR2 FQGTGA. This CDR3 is CASSTLTGEEAFF. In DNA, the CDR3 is TGTGCCAGCAGTACACTAACCGGGGAAGAAGCTTTCTTT.

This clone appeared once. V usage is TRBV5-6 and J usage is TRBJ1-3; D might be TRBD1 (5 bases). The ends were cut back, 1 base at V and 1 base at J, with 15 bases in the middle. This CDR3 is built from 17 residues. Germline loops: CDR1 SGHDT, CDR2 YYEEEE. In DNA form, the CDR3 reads TGTGCCAGCAGCTTGCTCCCCACAGGCACTTCTGGAAACACCATATATTTT. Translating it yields CASSLLPTGTSGNTIYF.

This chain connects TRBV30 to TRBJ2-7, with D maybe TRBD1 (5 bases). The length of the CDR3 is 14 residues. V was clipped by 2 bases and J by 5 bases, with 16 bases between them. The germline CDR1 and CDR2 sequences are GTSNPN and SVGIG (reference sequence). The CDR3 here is CAWSIDSPPDEQYF. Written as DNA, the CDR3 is TGTGCCTGGAGTATCGACAGCCCCCCAGACGAGCAGTACTTC.

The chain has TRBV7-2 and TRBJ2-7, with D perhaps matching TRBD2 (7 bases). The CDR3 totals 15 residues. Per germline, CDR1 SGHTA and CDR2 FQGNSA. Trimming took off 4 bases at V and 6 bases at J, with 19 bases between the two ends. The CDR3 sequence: CASSSPYGGPGEQYF. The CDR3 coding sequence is TGTGCCAGCAGCTCCCCGTACGGGGGGCCGGGCGAGCAGTACTTC.

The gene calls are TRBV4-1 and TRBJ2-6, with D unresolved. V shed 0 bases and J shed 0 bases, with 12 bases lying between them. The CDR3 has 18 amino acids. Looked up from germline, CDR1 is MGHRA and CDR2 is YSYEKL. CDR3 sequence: CASSQEGPPPSGANVLTF. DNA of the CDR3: TGCGCCAGCAGCCAAGAGGGCCCTCCTCCCTCTGGGGCCAACGTCCTGACTTTC.

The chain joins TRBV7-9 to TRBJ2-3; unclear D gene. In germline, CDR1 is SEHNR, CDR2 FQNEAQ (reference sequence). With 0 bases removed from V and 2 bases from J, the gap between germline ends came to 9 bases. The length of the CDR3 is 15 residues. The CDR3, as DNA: TGTGCCAGCAGCTTAGCGCGGTCTTACACAGATACGCAGTATTTT. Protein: CASSLARSYTDTQYF. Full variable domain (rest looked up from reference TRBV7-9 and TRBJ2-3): DTGVSQNPRHKITKRGQNVTFRCDPISEHNRLYWYRQTLGQGPEFLTYFQNEAQLEKSRLLSDRFSAERPKGSFSTLEIQRTEQGDSAMYLCASSLARSYTDTQYFGPGTRLTVL.

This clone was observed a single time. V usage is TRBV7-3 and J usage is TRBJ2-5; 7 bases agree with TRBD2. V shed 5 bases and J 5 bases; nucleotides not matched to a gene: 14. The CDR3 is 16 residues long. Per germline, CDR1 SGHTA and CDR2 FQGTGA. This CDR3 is CASSATGTTFAETQYF. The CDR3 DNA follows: TGTGCCAGCAGCGCCACCGGGACTACGTTCGCGGAGACCCAGTACTTC.

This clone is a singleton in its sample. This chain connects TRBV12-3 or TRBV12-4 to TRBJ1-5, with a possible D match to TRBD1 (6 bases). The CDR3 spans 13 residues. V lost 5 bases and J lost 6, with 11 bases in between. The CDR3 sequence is CASSRKQGQPQHF. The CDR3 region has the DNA TGTGCCAGCAGTCGAAAACAGGGTCAGCCCCAGCATTTT.

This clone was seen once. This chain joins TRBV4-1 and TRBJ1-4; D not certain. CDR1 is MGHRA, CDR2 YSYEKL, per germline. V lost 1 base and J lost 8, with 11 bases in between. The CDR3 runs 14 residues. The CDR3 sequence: CASSQAGGEEKLFF. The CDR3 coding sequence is TGCGCCAGCAGCCAAGCAGGAGGAGAAGAAAAACTGTTTTTT.

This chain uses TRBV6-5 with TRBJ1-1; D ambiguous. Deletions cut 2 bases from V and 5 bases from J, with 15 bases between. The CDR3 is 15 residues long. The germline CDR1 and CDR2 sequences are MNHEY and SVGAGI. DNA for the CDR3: TGTGCCAGCAGTTACCAACCTGGCGTGAGGACTGAAGCTTTCTTT. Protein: CASSYQPGVRTEAFF.

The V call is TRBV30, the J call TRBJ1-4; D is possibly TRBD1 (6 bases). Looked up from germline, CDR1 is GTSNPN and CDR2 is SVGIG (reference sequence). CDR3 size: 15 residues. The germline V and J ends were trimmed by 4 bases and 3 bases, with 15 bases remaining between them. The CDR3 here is CAWIQGPSANEKLFF. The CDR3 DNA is TGTGCCTGGATACAGGGTCCCTCAGCTAATGAAAAACTGTTTTTT.

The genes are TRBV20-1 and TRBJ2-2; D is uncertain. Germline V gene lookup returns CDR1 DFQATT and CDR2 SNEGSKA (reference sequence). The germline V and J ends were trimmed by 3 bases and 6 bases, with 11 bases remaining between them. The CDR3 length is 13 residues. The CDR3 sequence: CSASSGSAGELFF. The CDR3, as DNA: TGCAGTGCTAGTTCCGGGTCCGCCGGGGAGCTGTTTTTT.